These 9 T cell receptor beta chains originate from one sample sequenced in a study of CD4+ T cells in melanoma. The repertoire was sequenced with immunoSEQ multiplex PCR; TCRdb's copy has only in-frame clones and lacks some. The sample lists fewer than 150,000 clones; roughly 91% were seen once. The receptors come from a human donor with melanoma.

The chain carries TRBV2 and TRBJ1-6; D is uncertain. V lost 8 bases and J 8 bases, leaving 16 bases between the germline ends. The CDR3 is 14 residues long. Germline V CDR1 and CDR2: SNHLY, FYNNEI. The CDR3 DNA follows: TGTGCCAGCGTGAGGTCGGATTCTTATTCACCCCTCCACTTT. Protein sequence: CASVRSDSYSPLHF.

The chain has TRBV27 and TRBJ1-6; D uncertain. The CDR3 is made up of 13 amino acids. Trimming took off 5 bases at V and 3 bases at J, with 5 bases between the two ends. The germline V gene has CDR1 MNHEY and CDR2 SMNVEV (reference sequence). The CDR3 DNA sequence: TGTGCCAGCAGTGCCCTCTATAATTCACCCCTCCACTTT. Its translation: CASSALYNSPLHF.

This chain links TRBV19 with TRBJ2-1; 9 bases line up with TRBD2. The germline V gene has CDR1 LNHDA and CDR2 SQIVND (reference sequence). The V gene end was trimmed by 4 bases and the J gene end by 2 bases; junction bases not matched to a gene: 3. The CDR3 sequence is 15 residues long. CDR3 loop: CASSTVAGAYNEQFF. The CDR3 nucleotides are TGTGCCAGTAGTACGGTAGCGGGGGCCTACAATGAGCAGTTCTTC.

The chain couples TRBV27 to TRBJ1-2; no clear D gene. Germline V CDR1 and CDR2: MNHEY, SMNVEV (reference sequence). CDR3 length: 13 residues. V lost 5 bases and J 8 bases, leaving 15 bases between the germline ends. DNA for the CDR3: TGTGCCAGCAGTCCTACTGCATCTGCCGGCTACACCTTC. Translating it yields CASSPTASAGYTF.

The chain has TRBV30 and TRBJ1-5; D unclear. CDR1 is GTSNPN and CDR2 is SVGIG in the germline V gene (reference sequence). Trimming stripped 1 base from V and 5 bases from J, with 9 bases between. CDR3 length equals 13 residues. The CDR3 region is CAWSAQGYQPQHF. In DNA form, the CDR3 reads TGTGCCTGGAGTGCCCAAGGGTATCAGCCCCAGCATTTT.

The chain has TRBV28 and TRBJ1-2; possibly TRBD1 for D (5 bases). This CDR3 is 13 amino acids long. Germline values: CDR1 MDHEN, CDR2 SYDVKM. V shed 10 bases and J shed 5 bases, with 17 bases lying between them. CDR3 in DNA: TGTGCCACCTGGATGGGGGACGGATATGGCTACACCTTC. Amino acids: CATWMGDGYGYTF.

The rearrangement links TRBV5-6 to TRBJ2-2, with 8 bases matching TRBD2. Germline CDR1 reads SGHDT; CDR2 reads YYEEEE. Trimming took 0 bases from V and 2 from J; bases not matched to a gene: 3. The CDR3 is 16 residues long. CDR3 protein: CASSLASGQNTGELFF. In DNA, the CDR3 is TGTGCCAGCAGCTTGGCTAGCGGGCAAAACACCGGGGAGCTGTTTTTT. Full variable domain (rest looked up from reference TRBV5-6 and TRBJ2-2): DAGVTQSPTHLIKTRGQQVTLRCSPKSGHDTVSWYQQALGQGPQFIFQYYEEEERQRGNFPDRFSGHQFPNYSSELNVNALLLGDSALYLCASSLASGQNTGELFFGEGSRLTVL.

This rearrangement joins TRBV19 to TRBJ1-1; D may be TRBD1 (5 bases). The CDR3 totals 14 residues. Germline CDR1 LNHDA, CDR2 SQIVND (reference sequence). The V end was cut by 5 bases, the J end by 0 bases, with 10 bases between. The CDR3 reads CASSGRGVNTEAFF. DNA of the CDR3: TGTGCCAGTAGTGGAAGGGGAGTGAACACTGAAGCTTTCTTT.

The V call is TRBV5-1, the J call TRBJ2-7; D tentatively reads TRBD1 or TRBD2 (5 bases each). This CDR3 has 16 residues. The V gene lost 5 bases and the J gene lost 3 bases, with 21 bases spanning the gap. Germline V gene data show CDR1 as SGHRS and CDR2 as YFSETQ. The CDR3: CASRNSIDSGLYEQYF. The CDR3 coding sequence is TGCGCCAGCAGAAACTCAATCGACAGCGGTCTCTACGAGCAGTACTTC. Looking up the rest from reference TRBV5-1 and TRBJ2-7 gives the full variable domain: KAGVTQTPRYLIKTRGQQVTLSCSPISGHRSVSWYQQTPGQGLQFLFEYFSETQRNKGNFPGRFSGRQFSNSRSEMNVSTLELGDSALYLCASRNSIDSGLYEQYFGPGTRLTVT.